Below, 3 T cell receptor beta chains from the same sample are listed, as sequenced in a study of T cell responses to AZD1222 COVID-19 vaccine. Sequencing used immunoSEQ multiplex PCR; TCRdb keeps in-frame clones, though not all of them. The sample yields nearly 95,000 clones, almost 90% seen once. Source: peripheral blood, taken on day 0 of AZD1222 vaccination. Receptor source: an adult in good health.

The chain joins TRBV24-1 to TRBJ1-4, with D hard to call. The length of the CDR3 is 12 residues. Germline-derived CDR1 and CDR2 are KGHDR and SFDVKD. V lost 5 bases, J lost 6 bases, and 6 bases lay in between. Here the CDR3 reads CATSAGDEKLFF. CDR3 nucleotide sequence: TGTGCCACCAGTGCTGGTGATGAAAAACTGTTTTTT.

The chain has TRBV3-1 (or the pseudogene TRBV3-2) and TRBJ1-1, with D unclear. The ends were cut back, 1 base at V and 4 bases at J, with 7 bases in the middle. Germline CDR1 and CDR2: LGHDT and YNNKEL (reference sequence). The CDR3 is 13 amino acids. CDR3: CASSQGTGTEAFF. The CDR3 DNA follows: TGTGCCAGCAGCCAAGGTACGGGCACTGAAGCTTTCTTT.

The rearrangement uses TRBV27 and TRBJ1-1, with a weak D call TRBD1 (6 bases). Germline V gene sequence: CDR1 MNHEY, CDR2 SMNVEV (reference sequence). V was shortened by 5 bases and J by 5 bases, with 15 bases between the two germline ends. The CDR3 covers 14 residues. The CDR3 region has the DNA TGTGCCAGCAGTCTGATTAGGGGGAGTACTGAAGCTTTCTTT. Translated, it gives CASSLIRGSTEAFF.